This T cell receptor beta chain stems from a study of CD8 T cells in ankylosing spondylitis. Overall study findings and caveats: A TCR beta motif made of 7 to 9 highly homologous variants seemed typical of ankylosing spondylitis blood.

TCRdb fed the 5' RACE reads into MiXCR, producing one record per CDR3 protein. This table has 300,000 to 400,000 distinct CDR3 sequences, about 14% appearing once. V lost 7 bases and J lost 0, with 16 bases in between. CDR3 length equals 16 residues. Germline V gives CDR1 SGHTA, CDR2 FQGNSA. This clonotype was counted ten times or more. Its target is not known. The chain uses TRBV7-2 and TRBJ2-1; tentative D call: TRBD1 (6 bases). Sequenced input: blood, either unsorted or a sorted T cell fraction (not recorded which). This clonotype was obtained from a male donor with ankylosing spondylitis or in good health (not recorded which). In nucleotides, the CDR3 is TGTGCCAGCACCCCACAGGGAGTTATCTCCTACAATGAGCAGTTCTTC. The encoded protein is CASTPQGVISYNEQFF. Combining the CDR3 with reference TRBV7-2 and TRBJ2-1 gives the whole variable domain GAGVSQSPSNKVTEKGKDVELRCDPISGHTALYWYRQSLGQGLEFLIYFQGNSAPDKSGLPSDRFSAERTGGSVSTLTIQRTQQEDSAVYLCASTPQGVISYNEQFFGPGTRLTVL.